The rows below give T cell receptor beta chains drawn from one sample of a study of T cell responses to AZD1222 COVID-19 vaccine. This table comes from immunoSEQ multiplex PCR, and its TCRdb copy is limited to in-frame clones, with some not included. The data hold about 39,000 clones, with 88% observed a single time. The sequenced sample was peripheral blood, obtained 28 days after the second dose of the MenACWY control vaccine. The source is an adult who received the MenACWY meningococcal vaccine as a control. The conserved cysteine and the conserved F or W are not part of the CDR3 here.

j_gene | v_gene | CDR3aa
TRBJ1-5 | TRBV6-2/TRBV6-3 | ASSRSGGLDNQPQH
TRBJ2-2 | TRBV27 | ATQGAGSATGELF
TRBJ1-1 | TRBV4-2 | ASSNRAEAF
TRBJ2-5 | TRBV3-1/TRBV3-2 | ASSQGPYQETQY
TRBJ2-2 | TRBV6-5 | ASRNFAGTTGELF
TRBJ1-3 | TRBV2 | ASREGMGNTIY
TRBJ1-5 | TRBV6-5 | ASSSHLRGDNQPQH
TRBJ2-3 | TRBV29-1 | SISGTGFLDTQY
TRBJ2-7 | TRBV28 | ASSLASAGSYEQY
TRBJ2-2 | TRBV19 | ASSLLPGQGAKGELF